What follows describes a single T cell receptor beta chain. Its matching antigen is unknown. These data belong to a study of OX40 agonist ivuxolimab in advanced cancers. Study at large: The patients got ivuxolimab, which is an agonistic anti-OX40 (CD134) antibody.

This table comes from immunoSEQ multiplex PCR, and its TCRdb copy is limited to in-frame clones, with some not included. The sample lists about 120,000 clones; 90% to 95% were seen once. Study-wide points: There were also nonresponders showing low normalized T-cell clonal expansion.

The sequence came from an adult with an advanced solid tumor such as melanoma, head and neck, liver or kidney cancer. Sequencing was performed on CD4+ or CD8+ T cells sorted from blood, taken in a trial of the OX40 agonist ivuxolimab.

Here the CDR3 DNA reads TGTGCCAGCAGCTTGCTGAGTCCCCCAGGCGAGCAGTACTTC. The encoded protein is CASSLLSPPGEQYF. The chain joins TRBV5-6 to TRBJ2-7; D ambiguous. The length of the CDR3 is 14 residues. V lost 1 base and J lost 6, with 14 bases in between. CDR1 is SGHDT, CDR2 YYEEEE, per germline.